This T cell receptor (beta chain) was sequenced in a study of CD8 T cells in ankylosing spondylitis. Using its own MiXCR run on the 5' RACE reads, TCRdb lists one record per CDR3 protein. Of over 400,000 distinct CDR3 sequences in the sample, 26% were seen once. Comments on this clonotype: Its antigen is currently unknown.

Broader study findings: There was a TCR beta motif, made of eight highly homologous variants, that appeared characteristic of ankylosing spondylitis blood.

Trimming shortened V by 3 bases and J by 3 bases, and 14 bases separated the two germline ends. Germline V gene sequence: CDR1 DFQATT, CDR2 SNEGSKA (reference sequence). CDR3 length: 14 residues. The chain links TRBV20-1 to TRBJ1-2; D gene unclear. The TCR sequence derives from a male donor with ankylosing spondylitis. The specimen sequenced was blood, either unsorted or a sorted T cell fraction (not recorded which). DNA of the CDR3: TGCAGTGCTAGCAGGACTACTGCTTACTATGGCTACACCTTC. The encoded protein is CSASRTTAYYGYTF.